Listed here is a single T cell receptor beta chain. What this receptor recognizes is not known. The sample holds no much larger clone one base away, and base qualities are not on file. These data originate in a study of blood T cell repertoires in COVID-19 (dated by TCRdb to between 2020 and 2021). Notes on the research overall: Collaborator samples came from the United States, Italy and Spain and covered acute and convalescent phases of COVID-19. The prospective study material was composed of cDNA or gDNA derived from T cells, B-cell-depleted T cells, or PBMCs. The dataset comprised deeply sampled blood TCRbeta repertoires from subjects exposed to, actively infected with, or recovered from COVID-19. The repertoires were released in a freely available public database meant as a resource for research on the immune response to SARS-CoV-2. Samples were obtained from the ongoing ImmuneRACE study (first 160 participants) and from about 1,300 subjects provided by 6 global collaborators. The sample metadata nearly always contained a de-identified subject ID, COVID-19 status, age in years and sex. Where available, HLA class I and class II types were taken from metadata supplied by the sample provider and were not determined by assay-based typing. Study-wide conclusions, independent of this receptor: The quantity of clinical and demographic metadata differed by source and by participant and was supplied without curation.

TCRbeta CDR3 regions were amplified from genomic DNA by means of the immunoSEQ Assay, a bias-controlled multiplex PCR. As for how the authors treated the data: The number of nucleated cells in each sample was estimated from the amplification of reference gene primers within the assay. To quantify the absolute abundance of each unique TCRbeta CDR3 rearrangement, sequence reads were collapsed and filtered. For each sample, productive Simpson clonality was calculated as the square root of Simpson's diversity index across productive rearrangements. Drawn from immuneACCESS, this table holds only the in-frame rearrangements with V and J called that TCRdb kept. Clones are partly lost; checked studies trace under half to an unresolved V gene and leave the rest unexplained. That table supplies the V and J calls and clone size; D and trimming were determined from the DNA. This sample comprises tens of thousands of clones, roughly 84% of them detected only once. The ten largest clones capture around 22% of the sample.

Collaborating institutions collected whole blood in K2EDTA tubes following their own protocols. For TCRbeta analysis, collaborator samples were shipped as frozen whole blood, as isolated PBMCs, or as DNA extracted from either sample type. The CDR3 runs 15 amino acids, cysteine and phenylalanine included. Just CDR3 DNA is preserved here, 45 bases in frame from base 1. The germline V end is reduced by 6 bases and the J end by 1 base; junction bases left unmatched: 9. CDR1 and CDR2, per the germline V gene, are SGDLS and YYNGEE. The sequence derives from a woman aged 45 to 65 with acute or convalescent COVID-19. The sequence joins TRBV9 to TRBJ2-7; TRBD1 matches 8 bases in the middle. The specimen sequenced was peripheral blood. CDR3 sequence: CASTGQGGSSYEQYF. The DNA reads TGTGCCAGCACAGGACAGGGAGGAAGTTCCTACGAGCAGTACTTC. This CDR3, with the reference TRBV9 and TRBJ2-7 proteins standing in past its ends, gives the full variable domain DSGVTQTPKHLITATGQRVTLRCSPRSGDLSVYWYQQSLDQGLQFLIQYYNGEERAKGNILERFSAQQFPDLHSELNLSSLELGDSALYFCASTGQGGSSYEQYFGPGTRLTVT.